Reported below is one TCR beta chain. This sample is drawn from a study of blood T cell repertoires in COVID-19. About the research overall: Both acute and convalescent COVID-19 samples were obtained from the United States, Italy and Spain.

Those enrolled in Seattle joined during active infection and were followed longitudinally afterward. Per the authors' pipeline: It was from reference gene primer amplification that nucleated cell counts were estimated. This table comes from immunoSEQ multiplex PCR, and its TCRdb copy is limited to in-frame clones, with some not included. V, J and clone size were drawn from that table, and D and trimming were deduced from the DNA. The table includes 100,000 to 150,000 clones, roughly 80% detected once. The source of this sequence is a man at least 80 years old with COVID-19, enrolled during active disease. Sequenced material: peripheral blood.

This CDR3 reads CAWSLRRGERGYTF. For the CDR3, the DNA is TGTGCCTGGAGTCTCAGACGGGGGGAGAGGGGCTACACCTTC. The rearrangement joins TRBV30 to TRBJ1-2, with D perhaps TRBD1 (5 bases). The V end was cut by 2 bases, the J end by 8 bases, with 18 bases between. The CDR3 contains 14 residues. CDR1 and CDR2 from the germline V gene are GTSNPN and SVGIG (reference sequence).